This T cell receptor (beta chain) was documented in a study of early T cells in non-severe SARS-CoV-2 infection. Background on the study: Sequencing targeted bulk RNA from unsorted whole blood, leaving chains unpaired.

The CDR3 runs 16 residues. Germline CDR1 and CDR2: SQVTM and ANQGSEA. The ends lost 3 bases at V and 3 bases at J; junction bases unmatched: 8. This clonotype appeared many times. Molecules of cDNA were individually given unique molecular identifiers that were attached to them. TCRdb re-derived calls from the 5' RACE reads in MiXCR, one entry per CDR3 protein. Among about 30,000 distinct CDR3 sequences listed, about 4.3% were seen once. The material sequenced was whole blood, taken at baseline. The chain carries TRBV29-1 and TRBJ2-1, with 10 bases aligning to TRBD2. The clonotype was recovered from an adult who was a healthcare worker with PCR-confirmed SARS-CoV-2 infection or an uninfected control (not recorded which). The CDR3 is CSVDSLAGAHYNEQFF. CDR3 nucleotide sequence: TGCAGCGTTGATAGTCTAGCGGGGGCCCACTACAATGAGCAGTTCTTC.